Listed below are T cell receptor beta chains from one sample, sequenced in a study of T cells after yellow fever vaccination. TCRdb reprocessed the 5' RACE reads via MiXCR and lists one record per CDR3 protein. The repertoire consists of some 600,000 distinct CDR3 sequences, with about a sixth occurring once and the leading ten covering roughly 17%. The specimen comprised PBMCs, sampled 5 to 6 days after the first yellow fever vaccination. The receptors stem from a man aged 18 to 30 who received the YFV17D yellow fever vaccine. Both conserved end residues are part of each CDR3. A D gene is named only where the DNA matches it firmly. Clone size, where shown, is once, few, many, or a class for clones that have expanded.

len	j_gene	d_gene	abundance	v_gene	CDR3nt	CDR3aa
14	TRBJ1-1	.	.	TRBV2	TGTGCCAGCAGTGAAAGGGCCCGTGCGGCTGAAGCTTTCTTT	CASSERARAAEAFF
21	TRBJ2-2	TRBD2	.	TRBV18	TGTGCCAGCTCACCACTGGTGACTAGCGGGGGCCCTCTCTCGAACACCGGGGAGCTGTTTTTT	CASSPLVTSGGPLSNTGELFF
12	TRBJ1-2	.	.	TRBV9	TGTGCCAGCAGCGTGCAGGGTGCTGGCTACACCTTC	CASSVQGAGYTF
15	TRBJ2-2	.	few	TRBV7-7	TGTGCTAGCAGCTCTCGCCCCCGAGGCACCGGGGAGCTGTTTTTT	CASSSRPRGTGELFF
17	TRBJ2-7	TRBD2	few	TRBV29-1	TGCAGCGTTGAGGAAATCGGGACTAGCGGGGCCTCCTACGAGCAGTACTTC	CSVEEIGTSGASYEQYF
17	TRBJ2-5	.	.	TRBV4-3	TGCGCCAGCAGCCAAGATCGTCCGACCCTAATACGGGAGACCCAGTACTTC	CASSQDRPTLIRETQYF
16	TRBJ2-7	.	few	TRBV4-1	TGCGCCAGCAGCCAATGGGCGGCGAGCGGACCCTACGAGCAGTACTTC	CASSQWAASGPYEQYF
16	TRBJ2-2	TRBD1	few	TRBV28	TGTGCCAGCAGTTTCGAGACAGGGGTGGTGTCCGGGGAGCTGTTTTTT	CASSFETGVVSGELFF
14	TRBJ2-1	TRBD2	.	TRBV7-2	TGTGCCAGCAGCTGGGGGAGGGGACACAATGAGCAGTTCTTC	CASSWGRGHNEQFF
15	TRBJ1-1	.	few	TRBV5-1	TGCGCCAGCAGCTTGGGGGCGACCAGCCGCACTGAAGCTTTCTTT	CASSLGATSRTEAFF
14	TRBJ1-2	.	few	TRBV7-2	TGTGCCAGCAGCTTAGCGGGGGCAGTTGATGGCTACACCTTC	CASSLAGAVDGYTF
14	TRBJ2-5	.	.	TRBV5-8	TGTGCCAGCAGTCTCCCCCCGGCGGAAGAGACCCAGTACTTC	CASSLPPAEETQYF
12	TRBJ1-2	.	few	TRBV6-5	TGTGCCAGCAGCCCGGGACCCCATGGCTACACCTTC	CASSPGPHGYTF
13	TRBJ1-5	.	.	TRBV10-2	TGCGCCAGCGGGGCCCGGGATAATCAGCCCCAGCATTTT	CASGARDNQPQHF
15	TRBJ1-2	TRBD1	few	TRBV5-1	TGCGCCAGCAGCTTGGAGACAGGGAAGTCGAGTGGCTACACCTTC	CASSLETGKSSGYTF
14	TRBJ1-2	.	.	TRBV5-6	TGTGCCAGCAGCTTCGTCGGGCAGGGAGGTGGCTACACCTTC	CASSFVGQGGGYTF
20	TRBJ2-6	TRBD1	.	TRBV11-2	TGTGCCAGCAGCTCCACCCTATGGGGACAGGGGGCGTGGGGGGCCAACGTCCTGACTTTC	CASSSTLWGQGAWGANVLTF
17	TRBJ1-1	.	few	TRBV6-1	TGTGCCAGCTCTGGTAGGGCAGGGCGAGAGGGGAACACTGAAGCTTTCTTT	CASSGRAGREGNTEAFF